This T cell receptor (beta chain) was sequenced for a study of blood T cell repertoires in COVID-19. Study summary: Donors in the United States, Italy and Spain gave samples during acute or convalescent COVID-19. PBMCs, B-cell-depleted T cells, or T cells were the source of the cDNA or gDNA that made up the material.

The CDR3 is 14 amino acids. Germline assignment: CDR1 SGHTA and CDR2 FQGTGA. Trimming removed 2 bases from V and 3 bases from J, with 7 bases in between. Original processing notes: From reference gene primer amplification, estimates of nucleated cell counts were derived. The table came from immunoSEQ multiplex PCR; TCRdb's copy has only in-frame clones and leaves some out. Clone size and V and J calls were adopted from that table, with D and trimming inferred from the DNA. The profile shows about 210,000 clones, roughly 88% of them singletons. This chain uses TRBV7-3 with TRBJ2-2, with no clear D. The sample consisted of peripheral blood. The source is a man aged 50-60 years with active or convalescent COVID-19. DNA for the CDR3: TGTGCCAGCAGCTTAGTCCCCGACACCGGGGAGCTGTTTTTT. Translated, it gives CASSLVPDTGELFF.